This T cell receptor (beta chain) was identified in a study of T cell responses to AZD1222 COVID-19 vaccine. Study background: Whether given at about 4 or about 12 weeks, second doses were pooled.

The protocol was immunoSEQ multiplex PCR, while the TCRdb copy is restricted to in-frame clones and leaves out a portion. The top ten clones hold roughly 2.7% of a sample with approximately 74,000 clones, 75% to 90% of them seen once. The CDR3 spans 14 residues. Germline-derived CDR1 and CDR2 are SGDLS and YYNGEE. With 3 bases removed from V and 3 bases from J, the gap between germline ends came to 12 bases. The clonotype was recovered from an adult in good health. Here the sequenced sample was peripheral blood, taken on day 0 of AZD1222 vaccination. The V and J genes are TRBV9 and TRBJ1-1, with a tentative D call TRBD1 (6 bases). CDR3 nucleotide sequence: TGTGCCAGCAGCGAGGGGACACCTGACACTGAAGCTTTCTTT. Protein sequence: CASSEGTPDTEAFF.